This TCR beta chain was found in a study of blood T cell repertoires in COVID-19. The method was immunoSEQ multiplex PCR; TCRdb's version includes in-frame clones alone and lacks a portion of them. The data show around 160,000 clones, around 83% seen once. Source material: PBMCs or T cells enriched from blood (not recorded which). This sequence originates from a woman in her forties or fifties who had been exposed to COVID-19.

CDR3 DNA: TGTGCCAGCAGCTTGGGGGGCGCCCGGTATGGCTACACCTTC. Amino acids: CASSLGGARYGYTF. This chain connects TRBV5-4 to TRBJ1-2; the D gene is possibly TRBD1 (5 bases). V lost 0 bases and J lost 5, with 11 bases in between. The germline gives CDR1 SGHNT, CDR2 YYREEE (reference sequence). This CDR3 region has 14 residues.